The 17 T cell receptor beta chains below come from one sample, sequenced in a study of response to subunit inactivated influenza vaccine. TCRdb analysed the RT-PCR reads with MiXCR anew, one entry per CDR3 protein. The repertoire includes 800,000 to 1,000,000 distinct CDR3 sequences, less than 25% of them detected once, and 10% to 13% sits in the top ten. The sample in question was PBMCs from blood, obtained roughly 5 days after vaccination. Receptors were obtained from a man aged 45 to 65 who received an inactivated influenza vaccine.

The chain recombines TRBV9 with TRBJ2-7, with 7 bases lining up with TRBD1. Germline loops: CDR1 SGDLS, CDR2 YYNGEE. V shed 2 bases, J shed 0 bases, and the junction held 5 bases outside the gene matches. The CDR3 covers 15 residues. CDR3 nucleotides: TGTGCCAGCAGCGTCGGGACAGACCCCTCCTACGAGCAGTACTTC. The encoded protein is CASSVGTDPSYEQYF.

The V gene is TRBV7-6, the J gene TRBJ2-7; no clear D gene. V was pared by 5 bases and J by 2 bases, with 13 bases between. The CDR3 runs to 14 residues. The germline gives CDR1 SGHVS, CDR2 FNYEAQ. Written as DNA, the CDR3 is TGTGCCAGCAGCCCCCTTTCTAAAACCTACGAGCAGTACTTC. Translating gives CASSPLSKTYEQYF.

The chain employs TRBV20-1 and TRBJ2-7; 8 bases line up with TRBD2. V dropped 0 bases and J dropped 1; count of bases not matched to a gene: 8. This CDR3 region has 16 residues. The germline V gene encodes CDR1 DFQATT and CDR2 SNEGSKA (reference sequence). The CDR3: CSARDALSSGSYEQYF. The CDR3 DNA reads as TGCAGTGCTAGAGACGCTCTTTCTAGCGGGTCCTACGAGCAGTACTTC.

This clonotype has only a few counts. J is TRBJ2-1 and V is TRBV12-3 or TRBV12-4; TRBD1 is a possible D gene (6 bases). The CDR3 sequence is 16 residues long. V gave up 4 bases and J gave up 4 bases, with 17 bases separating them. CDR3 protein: CASSSGQSSRYNEQFF. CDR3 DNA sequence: TGTGCCAGCAGTTCCGGACAGTCGAGTCGATACAATGAGCAGTTCTTC.

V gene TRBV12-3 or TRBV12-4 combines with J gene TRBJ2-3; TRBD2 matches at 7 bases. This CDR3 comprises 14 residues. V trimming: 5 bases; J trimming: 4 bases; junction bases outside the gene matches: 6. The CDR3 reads CASSETSRADTQYF. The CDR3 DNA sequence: TGTGCCAGCAGTGAGACTAGCCGTGCAGATACGCAGTATTTT.

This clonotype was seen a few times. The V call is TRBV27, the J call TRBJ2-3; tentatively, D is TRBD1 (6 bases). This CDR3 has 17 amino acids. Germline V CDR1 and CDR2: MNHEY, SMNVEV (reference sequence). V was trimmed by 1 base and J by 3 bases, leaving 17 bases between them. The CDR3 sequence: CASSLLAHRVETDTQYF. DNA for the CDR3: TGTGCCAGCAGTTTATTGGCTCACAGGGTAGAAACAGATACGCAGTATTTT.

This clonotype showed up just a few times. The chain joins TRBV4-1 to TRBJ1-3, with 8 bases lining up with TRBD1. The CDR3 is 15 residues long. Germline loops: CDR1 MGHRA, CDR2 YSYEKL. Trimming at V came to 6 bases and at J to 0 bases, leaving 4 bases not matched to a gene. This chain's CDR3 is CASRKGQGSGNTIYF. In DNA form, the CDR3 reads TGCGCCAGCAGGAAAGGACAGGGCTCTGGAAACACCATATATTTT.

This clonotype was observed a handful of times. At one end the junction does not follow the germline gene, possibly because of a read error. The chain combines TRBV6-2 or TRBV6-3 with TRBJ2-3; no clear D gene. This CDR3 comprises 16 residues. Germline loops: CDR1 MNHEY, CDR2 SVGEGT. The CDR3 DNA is TGTGCCAGCAGTTACTCGAGGATGAGGCACACAGATGCGCAGTATTTT. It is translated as CASSYSRMRHTDAQYF.

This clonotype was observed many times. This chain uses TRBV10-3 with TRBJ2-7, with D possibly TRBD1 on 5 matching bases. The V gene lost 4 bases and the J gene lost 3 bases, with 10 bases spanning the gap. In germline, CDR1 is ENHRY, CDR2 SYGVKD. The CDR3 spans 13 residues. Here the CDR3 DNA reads TGTGCCATCAGTGTAGGCAGGGACTACGAGCAGTACTTC. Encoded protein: CAISVGRDYEQYF.

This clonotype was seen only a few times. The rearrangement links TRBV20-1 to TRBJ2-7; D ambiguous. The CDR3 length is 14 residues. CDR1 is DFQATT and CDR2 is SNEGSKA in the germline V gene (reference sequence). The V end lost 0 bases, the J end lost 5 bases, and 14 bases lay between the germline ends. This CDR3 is CSARDQTKGDEQYF. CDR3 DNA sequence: TGCAGTGCTAGAGATCAAACAAAAGGCGACGAGCAGTACTTC.

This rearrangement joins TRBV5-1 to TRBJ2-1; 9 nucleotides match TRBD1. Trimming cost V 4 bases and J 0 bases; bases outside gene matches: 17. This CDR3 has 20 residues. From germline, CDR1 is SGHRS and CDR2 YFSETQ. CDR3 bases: TGCGCCAGCAGCATCCGACCGGGACAGGGATACCGGAGCTCCTACAATGAGCAGTTCTTC. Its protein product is CASSIRPGQGYRSSYNEQFF.

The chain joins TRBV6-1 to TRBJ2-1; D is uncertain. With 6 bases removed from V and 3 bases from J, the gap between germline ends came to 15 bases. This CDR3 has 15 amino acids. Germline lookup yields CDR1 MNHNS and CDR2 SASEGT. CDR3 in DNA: TGTGCCAGCAGACCCGATCAGACGGGCTACAATGAGCAGTTCTTC. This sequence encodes CASRPDQTGYNEQFF.

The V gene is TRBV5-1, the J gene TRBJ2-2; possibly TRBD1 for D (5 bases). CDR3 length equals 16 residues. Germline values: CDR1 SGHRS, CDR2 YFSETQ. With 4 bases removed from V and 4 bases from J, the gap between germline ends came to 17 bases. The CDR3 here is CASSNRPQGRTGELFF. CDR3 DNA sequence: TGCGCCAGCAGCAACCGACCGCAGGGTCGCACCGGGGAGCTGTTTTTT.

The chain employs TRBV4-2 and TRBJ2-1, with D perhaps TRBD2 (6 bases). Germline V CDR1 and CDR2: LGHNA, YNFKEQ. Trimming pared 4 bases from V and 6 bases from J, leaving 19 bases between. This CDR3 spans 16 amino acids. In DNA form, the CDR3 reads TGTGCCAGCAGCCTCGACTCTGGCCTAGCGCGCAATGAGCAGTTCTTC. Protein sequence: CASSLDSGLARNEQFF.

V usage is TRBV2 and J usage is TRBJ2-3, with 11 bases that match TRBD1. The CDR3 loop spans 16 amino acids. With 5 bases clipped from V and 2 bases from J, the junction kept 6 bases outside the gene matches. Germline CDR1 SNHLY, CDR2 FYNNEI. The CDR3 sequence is CASSPGTGGITDTQYF. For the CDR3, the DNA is TGTGCCAGCAGTCCCGGGACAGGGGGAATCACAGATACGCAGTATTTT. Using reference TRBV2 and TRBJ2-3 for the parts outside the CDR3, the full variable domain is EPEVTQTPSHQVTQMGQEVILRCVPISNHLYFYWYRQILGQKVEFLVSFYNNEISEKSEIFDDQFSVERPDGSNFTLKIRSTKLEDSAMYFCASSPGTGGITDTQYFGPGTRLTVL.

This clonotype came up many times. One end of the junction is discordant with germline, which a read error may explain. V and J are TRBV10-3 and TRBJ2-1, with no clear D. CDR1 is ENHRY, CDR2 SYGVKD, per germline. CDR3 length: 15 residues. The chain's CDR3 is CAISASHGVYDEQFF. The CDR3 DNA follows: TGTGCCATCAGTGCGAGCCATGGAGTCTACGATGAGCAGTTCTTC.

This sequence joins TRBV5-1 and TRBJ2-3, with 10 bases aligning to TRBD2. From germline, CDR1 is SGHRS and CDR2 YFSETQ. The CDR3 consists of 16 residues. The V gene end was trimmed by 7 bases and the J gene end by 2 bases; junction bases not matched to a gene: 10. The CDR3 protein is CASSQILAGVTDTQYF. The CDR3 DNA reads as TGCGCCAGCTCACAGATCCTAGCGGGAGTCACAGATACGCAGTATTTT.